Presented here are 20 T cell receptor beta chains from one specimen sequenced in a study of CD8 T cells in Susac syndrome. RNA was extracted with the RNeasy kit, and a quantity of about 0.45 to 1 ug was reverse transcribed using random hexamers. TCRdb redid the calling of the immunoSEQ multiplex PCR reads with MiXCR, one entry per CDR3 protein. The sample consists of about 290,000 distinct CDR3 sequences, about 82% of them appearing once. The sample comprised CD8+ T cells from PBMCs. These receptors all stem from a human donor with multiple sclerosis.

The CDR3: CAWSGPTGAFRDTQYF. The DNA for the CDR3 is TGTGCCTGGAGTGGTCCGACAGGGGCCTTTCGAGATACGCAGTATTTT. The rearrangement uses TRBV30 and TRBJ2-3, with 8 nucleotides matching TRBD1. V lost 1 base and J lost 5; bases outside the gene matches: 11. The germline V gene has CDR1 GTSNPN and CDR2 SVGIG (reference sequence). The CDR3 runs to 16 residues.

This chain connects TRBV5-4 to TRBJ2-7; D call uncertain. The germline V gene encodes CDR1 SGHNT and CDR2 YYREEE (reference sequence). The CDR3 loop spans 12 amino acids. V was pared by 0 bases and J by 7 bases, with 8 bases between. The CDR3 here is CASSLAMEEQYF. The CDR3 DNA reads TGTGCCAGCAGCTTGGCGATGGAAGAGCAGTACTTC. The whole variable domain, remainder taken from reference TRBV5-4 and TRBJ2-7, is ETGVTQSPTHLIKTRGQQVTLRCSSQSGHNTVSWYQQALGQGPQFIFQYYREEENGRGNFPPRFSGLQFPNYSSELNVNALELDDSALYLCASSLAMEEQYFGPGTRLTVT.

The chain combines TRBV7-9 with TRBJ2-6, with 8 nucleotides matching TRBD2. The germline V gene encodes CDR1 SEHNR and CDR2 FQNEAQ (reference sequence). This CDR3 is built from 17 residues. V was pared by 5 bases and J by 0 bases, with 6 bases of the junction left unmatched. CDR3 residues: CASSASGSSSGANVLTF. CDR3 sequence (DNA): TGTGCCAGCAGCGCGAGCGGGAGTAGCTCTGGGGCCAACGTCCTGACTTTC.

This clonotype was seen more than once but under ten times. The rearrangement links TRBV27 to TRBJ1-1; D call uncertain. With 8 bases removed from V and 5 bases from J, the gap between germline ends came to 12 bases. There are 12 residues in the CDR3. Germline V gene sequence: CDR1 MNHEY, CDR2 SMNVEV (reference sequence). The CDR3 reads CASRTGWTEAFF. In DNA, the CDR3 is TGTGCCAGCCGGACCGGGTGGACTGAAGCTTTCTTT.

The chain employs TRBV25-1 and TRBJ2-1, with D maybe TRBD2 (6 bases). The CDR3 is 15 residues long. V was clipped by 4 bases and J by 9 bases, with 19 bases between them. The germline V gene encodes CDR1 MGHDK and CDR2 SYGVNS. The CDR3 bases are TGTGCCAGCAGTGCCATAGCGGCCCGTGAAGGTGAGCAGTTCTTC. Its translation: CASSAIAAREGEQFF. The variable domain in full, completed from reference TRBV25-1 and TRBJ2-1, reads EADIYQTPRYLVIGTGKKITLECSQTMGHDKMYWYQQDPGMELHLIHYSYGVNSTEKGDLSSESTVSRIRTEHFPLTLESARPSHTSQYLCASSAIAAREGEQFFGPGTRLTVL.

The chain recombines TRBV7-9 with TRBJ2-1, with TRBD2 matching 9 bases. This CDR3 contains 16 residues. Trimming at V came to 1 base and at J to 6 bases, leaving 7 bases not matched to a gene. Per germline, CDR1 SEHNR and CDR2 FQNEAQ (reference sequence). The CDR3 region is CASSLVYQREANEQFF. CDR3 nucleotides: TGTGCCAGCAGCTTAGTATACCAGCGGGAGGCCAATGAGCAGTTCTTC.

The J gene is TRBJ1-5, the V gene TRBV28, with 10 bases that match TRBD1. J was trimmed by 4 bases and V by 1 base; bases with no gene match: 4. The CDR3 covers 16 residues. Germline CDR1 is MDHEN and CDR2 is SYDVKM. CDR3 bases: TGTGCCAGCAGTTTATTAGCGGACAGGGGGAATCAGCCCCAGCATTTT. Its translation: CASSLLADRGNQPQHF.

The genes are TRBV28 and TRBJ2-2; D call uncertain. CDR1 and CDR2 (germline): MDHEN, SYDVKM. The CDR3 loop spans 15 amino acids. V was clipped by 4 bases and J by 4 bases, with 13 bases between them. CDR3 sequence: CASSWVGTATGELFF. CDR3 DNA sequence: TGTGCCAGCAGTTGGGTGGGAACGGCCACCGGGGAGCTGTTTTTT.

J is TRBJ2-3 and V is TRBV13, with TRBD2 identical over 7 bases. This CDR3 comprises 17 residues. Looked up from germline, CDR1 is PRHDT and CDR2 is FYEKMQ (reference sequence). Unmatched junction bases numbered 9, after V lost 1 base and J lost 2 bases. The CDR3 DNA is TGTGCCAGCAGCTTAGCCCCTGCGGGAGATTCCACAGATACGCAGTATTTT. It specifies CASSLAPAGDSTDTQYF.

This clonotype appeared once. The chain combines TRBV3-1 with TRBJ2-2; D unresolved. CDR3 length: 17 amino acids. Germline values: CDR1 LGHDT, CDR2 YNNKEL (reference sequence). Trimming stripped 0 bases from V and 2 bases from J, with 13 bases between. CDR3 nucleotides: TGTGCCAGCAGCCAAGATCGGCGCCTAACAAACACCGGGGAGCTGTTTTTT. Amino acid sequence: CASSQDRRLTNTGELFF.

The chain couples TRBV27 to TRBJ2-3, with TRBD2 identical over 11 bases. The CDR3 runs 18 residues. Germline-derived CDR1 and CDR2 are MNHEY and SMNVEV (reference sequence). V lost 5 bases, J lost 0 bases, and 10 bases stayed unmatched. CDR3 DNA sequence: TGTGCCAGCAGTGGACCGGGACTAGCGGAGACTAGCACAGATACGCAGTATTTT. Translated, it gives CASSGPGLAETSTDTQYF.

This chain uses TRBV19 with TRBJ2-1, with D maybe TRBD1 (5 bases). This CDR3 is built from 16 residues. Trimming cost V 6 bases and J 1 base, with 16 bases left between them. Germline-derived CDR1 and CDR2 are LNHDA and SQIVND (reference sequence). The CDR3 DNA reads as TGTGCCAGTAGCCCGGACCCCGACAGATCCTACAATGAGCAGTTCTTC. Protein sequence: CASSPDPDRSYNEQFF.

CDR3 sequence (DNA): TGCAGCGTTGAGGAGGGCCGGGGTACGACTAATGAAAAACTGTTTTTT. This translates into CSVEEGRGTTNEKLFF. The V gene is TRBV29-1, the J gene TRBJ1-4; no definite D call. The V end lost 3 bases, the J end lost 2 bases, and 16 bases lay between the germline ends. The length of the CDR3 is 16 residues. Germline CDR1 SQVTM, CDR2 ANQGSEA.

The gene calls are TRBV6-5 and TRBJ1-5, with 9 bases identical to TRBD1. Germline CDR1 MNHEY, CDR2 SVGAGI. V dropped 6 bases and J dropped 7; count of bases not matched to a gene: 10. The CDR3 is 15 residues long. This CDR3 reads CASSLAGTGKQPQHF. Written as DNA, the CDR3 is TGTGCCAGCAGCTTAGCCGGGACAGGGAAGCAGCCCCAGCATTTT.

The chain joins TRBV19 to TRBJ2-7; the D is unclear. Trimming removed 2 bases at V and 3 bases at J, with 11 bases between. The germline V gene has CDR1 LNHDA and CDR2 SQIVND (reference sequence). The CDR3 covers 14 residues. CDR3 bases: TGTGCCAGTAGTATACATCGGAGCGACTACGAGCAGTACTTC. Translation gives CASSIHRSDYEQYF.

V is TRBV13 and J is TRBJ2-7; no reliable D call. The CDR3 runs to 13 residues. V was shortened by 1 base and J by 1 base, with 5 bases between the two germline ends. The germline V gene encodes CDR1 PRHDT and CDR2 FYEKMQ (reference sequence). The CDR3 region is CASSLDLSYEQYF. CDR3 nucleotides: TGTGCCAGCAGCTTAGATCTATCCTACGAGCAGTACTTC. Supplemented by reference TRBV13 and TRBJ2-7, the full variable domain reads AAGVIQSPRHLIKEKRETATLKCYPIPRHDTVYWYQQGPGQDPQFLISFYEKMQSDKGSIPDRFSAQQFSDYHSELNMSSLELGDSALYFCASSLDLSYEQYFGPGTRLTVT.

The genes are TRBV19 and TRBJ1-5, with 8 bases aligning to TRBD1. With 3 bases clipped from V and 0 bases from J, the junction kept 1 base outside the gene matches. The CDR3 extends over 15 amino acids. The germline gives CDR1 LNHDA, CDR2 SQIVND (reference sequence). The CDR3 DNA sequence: TGTGCCAGTAGTATTGACAGGGGTAGCAATCAGCCCCAGCATTTT. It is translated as CASSIDRGSNQPQHF.

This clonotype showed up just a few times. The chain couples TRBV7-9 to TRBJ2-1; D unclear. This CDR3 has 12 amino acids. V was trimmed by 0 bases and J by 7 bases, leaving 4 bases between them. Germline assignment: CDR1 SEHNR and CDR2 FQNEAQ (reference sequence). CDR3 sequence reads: CASSLASNEQFF. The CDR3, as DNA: TGTGCCAGCAGCTTAGCAAGTAATGAGCAGTTCTTC. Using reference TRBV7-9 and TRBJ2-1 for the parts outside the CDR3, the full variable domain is DTGVSQNPRHKITKRGQNVTFRCDPISEHNRLYWYRQTLGQGPEFLTYFQNEAQLEKSRLLSDRFSAERPKGSFSTLEIQRTEQGDSAMYLCASSLASNEQFFGPGTRLTVL.

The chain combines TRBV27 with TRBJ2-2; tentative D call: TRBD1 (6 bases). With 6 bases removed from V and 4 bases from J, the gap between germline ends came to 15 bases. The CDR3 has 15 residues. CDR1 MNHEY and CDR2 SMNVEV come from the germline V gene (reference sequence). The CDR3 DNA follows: TGTGCCAGCAGCCAACTACAGGGATCCACCGGGGAGCTGTTTTTT. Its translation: CASSQLQGSTGELFF.

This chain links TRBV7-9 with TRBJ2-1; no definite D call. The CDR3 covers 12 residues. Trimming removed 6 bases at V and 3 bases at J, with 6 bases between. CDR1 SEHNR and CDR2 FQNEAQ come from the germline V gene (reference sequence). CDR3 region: CASRGHYNEQFF. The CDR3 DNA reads TGTGCCAGCAGGGGTCACTACAATGAGCAGTTCTTC.